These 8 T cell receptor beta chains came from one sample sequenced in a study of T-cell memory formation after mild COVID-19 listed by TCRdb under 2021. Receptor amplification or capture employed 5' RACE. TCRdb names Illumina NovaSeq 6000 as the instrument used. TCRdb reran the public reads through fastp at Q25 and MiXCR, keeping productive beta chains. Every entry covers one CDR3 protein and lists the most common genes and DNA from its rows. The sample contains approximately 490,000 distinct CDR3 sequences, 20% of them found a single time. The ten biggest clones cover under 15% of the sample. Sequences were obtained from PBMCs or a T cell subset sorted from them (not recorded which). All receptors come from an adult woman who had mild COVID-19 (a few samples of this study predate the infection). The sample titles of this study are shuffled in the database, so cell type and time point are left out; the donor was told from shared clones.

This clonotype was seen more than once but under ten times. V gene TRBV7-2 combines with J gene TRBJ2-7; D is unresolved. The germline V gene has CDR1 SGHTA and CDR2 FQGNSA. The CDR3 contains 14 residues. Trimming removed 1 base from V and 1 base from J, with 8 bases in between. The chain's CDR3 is CASSLVLGSYEQYF. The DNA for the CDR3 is TGTGCCAGCAGCTTAGTGTTGGGATCCTACGAGCAGTACTTC.

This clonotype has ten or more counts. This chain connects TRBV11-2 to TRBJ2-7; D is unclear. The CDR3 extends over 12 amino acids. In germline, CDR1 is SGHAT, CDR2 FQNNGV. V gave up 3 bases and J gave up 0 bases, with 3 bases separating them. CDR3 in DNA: TGTGCCAGCAGCTTTAGCTCCTACGAGCAGTACTTC. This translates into CASSFSSYEQYF. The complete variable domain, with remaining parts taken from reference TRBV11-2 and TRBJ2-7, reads EAGVAQSPRYKIIEKRQSVAFWCNPISGHATLYWYQQILGQGPKLLIQFQNNGVVDDSQLPKDRFSAERLKGVDSTLKIQPAKLEDSAVYLCASSFSSYEQYFGPGTRLTVT.

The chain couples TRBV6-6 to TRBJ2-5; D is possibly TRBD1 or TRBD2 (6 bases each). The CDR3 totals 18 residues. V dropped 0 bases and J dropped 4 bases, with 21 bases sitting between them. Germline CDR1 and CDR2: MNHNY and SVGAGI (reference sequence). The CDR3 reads CASSYSISREKGGETQYF. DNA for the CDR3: TGTGCCAGCAGTTACTCGATTTCACGGGAGAAGGGGGGAGAGACCCAGTACTTC.

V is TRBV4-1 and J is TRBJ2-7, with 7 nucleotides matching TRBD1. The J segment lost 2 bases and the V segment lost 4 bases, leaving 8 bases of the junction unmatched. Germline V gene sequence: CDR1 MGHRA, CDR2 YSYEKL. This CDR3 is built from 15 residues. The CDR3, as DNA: TGCGCCAGCAGCCGCCTGACAGGGTCACCCTACGAGCAGTACTTC. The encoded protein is CASSRLTGSPYEQYF.

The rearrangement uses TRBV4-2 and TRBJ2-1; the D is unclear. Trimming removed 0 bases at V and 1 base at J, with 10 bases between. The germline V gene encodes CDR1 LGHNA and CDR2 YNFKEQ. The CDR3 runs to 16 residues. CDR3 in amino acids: CASSQDLRESYNEQFF. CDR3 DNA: TGTGCCAGCAGCCAAGATTTGAGAGAATCCTACAATGAGCAGTTCTTC.

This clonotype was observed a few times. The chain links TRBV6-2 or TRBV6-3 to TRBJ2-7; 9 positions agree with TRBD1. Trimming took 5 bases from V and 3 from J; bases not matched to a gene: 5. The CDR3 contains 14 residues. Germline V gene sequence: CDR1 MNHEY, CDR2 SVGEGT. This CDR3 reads CASSINRGHYEQYF. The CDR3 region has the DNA TGTGCCAGCAGTATAAACAGGGGGCACTACGAGCAGTACTTC.

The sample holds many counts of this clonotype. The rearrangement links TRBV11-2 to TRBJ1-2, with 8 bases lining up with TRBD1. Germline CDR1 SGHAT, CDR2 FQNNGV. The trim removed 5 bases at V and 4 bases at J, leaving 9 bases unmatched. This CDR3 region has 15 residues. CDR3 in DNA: TGTGCCAGCAGCCTCGCGGACAGGGCTGGCTATGGCTACACCTTC. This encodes CASSLADRAGYGYTF.

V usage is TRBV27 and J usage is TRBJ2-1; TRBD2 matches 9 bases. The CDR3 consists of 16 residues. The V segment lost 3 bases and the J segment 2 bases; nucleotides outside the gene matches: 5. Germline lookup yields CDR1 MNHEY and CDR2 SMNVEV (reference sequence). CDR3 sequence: CASSFSGGRAYNEQFF. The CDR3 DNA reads TGTGCCAGCAGTTTTAGCGGGGGAAGGGCCTACAATGAGCAGTTCTTC.